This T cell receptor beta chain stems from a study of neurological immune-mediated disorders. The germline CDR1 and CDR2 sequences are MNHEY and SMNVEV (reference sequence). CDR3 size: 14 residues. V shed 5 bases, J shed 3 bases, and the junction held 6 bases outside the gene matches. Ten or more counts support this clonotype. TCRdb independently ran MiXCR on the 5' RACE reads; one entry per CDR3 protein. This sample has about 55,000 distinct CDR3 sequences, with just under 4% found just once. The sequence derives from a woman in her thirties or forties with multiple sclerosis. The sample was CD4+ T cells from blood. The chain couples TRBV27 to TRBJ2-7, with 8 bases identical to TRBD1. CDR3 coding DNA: TGTGCCAGCAGTCCCCGACAGGGGTACTACGAGCAGTACTTC. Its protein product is CASSPRQGYYEQYF.